The present T cell receptor beta chain was sequenced within a study of regulatory T cells in long-lasting Graves disease. V was clipped by 5 bases and J by 3 bases; unmatched bases: 7. Germline assignment: CDR1 SGHAT and CDR2 FQNNGV. The CDR3 contains 17 residues. CDR3-region Arm-PCR and iRepertoire HTBI primers produced the TCR beta libraries. TCRdb itself ran the multiplex PCR reads through MiXCR, one entry per CDR3 protein. Counted here are 400,000 to 500,000 distinct CDR3 sequences, roughly 20% occurring once; the ten biggest clones make up 7.8%. Noted time point: persistent/refractory GD, antithyroid drugs over 5 years with positive TRAb. RNA isolated from PBMCs was used to make the TCR library. A word on this clonotype: The CDR3 does not close with the conserved phenylalanine or tryptophan, likely indicating a read error.

This specimen consisted of peripheral blood mononuclear cells (PBMCs), obtained when the disease was refractory, from a patient treated with antithyroid drugs. The rearrangement joins TRBV11-2 to TRBJ2-2; TRBD1 aligns across 12 bases. This TCR was sampled from a female donor with Graves disease. CDR3 nucleotide sequence: TGTGCCAGCAGCCTCCGGGACAGGGGGCTCGACACCGGGGAGCTGTTTCTT. Translating gives CASSLRDRGLDTGELFL.